This TCR beta chain was documented in a study of cytomegalovirus exposure and HLA in healthy donors. Points from the study as a whole: As was reported, the classifier diagnosed cytomegalovirus status with high specificity and sensitivity. For most TCR sequences rarity was the rule, although some public TCRs occurred in many donors. That first-cohort TCR clusters tended to co-occur in the approximately 120 validation repertoires was found in a later analysis.

Repertoires were generated with immunoSEQ multiplex PCR, while TCRdb's copy carries only in-frame clones and drops some. The sample holds about 120,000 clones, roughly 84% seen once. The validation cohort, a group of 120 subjects, included the donors and was separate from the approximately 670-subject first cohort. V dropped 4 bases and J dropped 3; count of bases not matched to a gene: 5. Germline values: CDR1 SGDLS, CDR2 YYNGEE. CDR3 length: 15 residues. On this clone itself: What it binds is unknown.

The origin of this receptor is a woman aged 25 to 45 in good health and CMV-seronegative. V and J are TRBV9 and TRBJ1-5; TRBD1 aligns across 9 bases. The sequencing sample was made of PBMCs. The CDR3 loop is CASSTGTGFNQPQHF. The CDR3 DNA reads TGTGCCAGCAGCACCGGGACAGGGTTCAATCAGCCCCAGCATTTT.